This TCR beta chain was profiled in a study of cytomegalovirus exposure and HLA in healthy donors (dated by TCRdb to about 2017). Looking at the study overall: According to a later analysis, the 110 or so validation repertoires were produced on the same platform as the approximately 690 repertoires of the first cohort. The study aimed to test whether signatures of past pathogen exposure could be identified by cataloging public T cell receptors. A separate validation cohort of roughly 120 different subjects was used in addition to the approximately 610-subject first cohort. High-throughput TCR immunosequencing, statistical association of individual TCRs with disease status, and machine learning were combined to predict cytomegalovirus infection status.

As regards this clone: It lacks a known antigen. No much larger clone exists at a distance of one base, and base qualities are not known.

Library prep was done by the immunoSEQ multiplex PCR assay. On the study's bioinformatics: To diagnose cytomegalovirus status from the catalog of TCR beta chain sequences, a statistical classification framework was built. Not all clones reach the TCRdb copy of this immuneACCESS table, which keeps in-frame sequences only. Checked studies attribute under half of the gap to unresolved V genes and leave the rest unexplained. From that table come the V and J calls and clone size; the DNA was used to work out D and trimming. The sample records 150,000 to 200,000 clones, roughly 89% of which are singletons. The ten largest clones represent around 10% of the sample. Donors formed part of the validation cohort, which comprised about 130 subjects and was distinct from the first cohort of 690 or so subjects. The germline V gene gives CDR1 as SGHDT and CDR2 as YYEEEE. The CDR3 spans 17 residues, from the cysteine through the phenylalanine. CDR3 DNA is the only sequence kept; it has 51 bases, read in frame from the first base. Ends trimmed: V by 3 bases, J by 3 bases; bases unmatched to a gene: 9.

Broad study findings and their caveats: Most TCR sequences were seen in very few donors, while some public TCRs were found in many individuals. It was suggested by the authors that the approach could potentially be generalized to other disease states and immunological phenotypes. A later analysis lacked HLA typing for the validation cohort, so it scored co-occurrence in that cohort across all 120 or so repertoires. A few of the identified cytomegalovirus-associated TCR beta chains were confirmed in vitro to be specific for cytomegalovirus antigens. In the study, approximately 160 TCR beta chains were listed as associated with cytomegalovirus. In a later analysis, TCRs clustered in the first cohort were found to also tend to co-occur in the 110 or so validation repertoires, with around 94% of cluster scores above 0. In both the original and validation cohorts, the classifier was reported to diagnose cytomegalovirus status with high specificity and sensitivity.

Sequenced material: PBMCs. Recombination linked TRBV5-6 to TRBJ1-1, with 12 middle bases fitting TRBD1. This TCR derives from a woman aged 18-35 years in good health and CMV-seropositive. The nucleotides are TGTGCCAGCAGCTCCCAGGGACAGGGGGCGCATGACACTGAAGCTTTCTTT. Protein translation: CASSSQGQGAHDTEAFF.